The source of this T cell receptor beta chain is a study of OX40 agonist ivuxolimab in advanced cancers. The repertoire was sequenced with immunoSEQ multiplex PCR; TCRdb's copy has only in-frame clones and lacks some. The repertoire holds under 90,000 clones, with 75% to 85% as singletons. The TCR sequence derives from an adult with an advanced solid tumor such as melanoma, head and neck, liver or kidney cancer. Here the sequenced sample was CD4+ or CD8+ T cells sorted from blood, taken in a trial of the OX40 agonist ivuxolimab.

DNA of the CDR3: TGCGCCAGCAGCTGGGACATCGGATCCTATGGCTACACCTTC. It encodes CASSWDIGSYGYTF. The chain uses TRBV5-1 and TRBJ1-2, with D possibly TRBD1 on 6 matching bases. The CDR3 loop spans 14 amino acids. V was pared by 3 bases and J by 4 bases, with 13 bases between. CDR1 and CDR2 from the germline V gene are SGHRS and YFSETQ.